These 30 T cell receptor beta chains were all obtained from the same sample, sequenced in a study of T cells in Graves' hyperthyroidism and ophthalmopathy. TCR beta CDR3 region amplification was performed from RNA transcripts. The HTBI primer set served for first-round RT-PCR of the TCR CDR3. TCRdb processed the multiplex PCR reads anew with MiXCR; each CDR3 protein has one entry. The sample carries 560,000 or so distinct CDR3 sequences, just under 20% recorded once. The specimen was blood. These receptors were collected from a man aged 35 to 55 with Graves' ophthalmopathy.

This rearrangement joins TRBV5-1 to TRBJ2-7; 7 bases match TRBD1. Germline V gene lookup returns CDR1 SGHRS and CDR2 YFSETQ. V shed 1 base, J shed 3 bases, and the junction held 4 bases outside the gene matches. The CDR3 length is 14 residues. The CDR3 region is CASSLWQGVYEQYF. CDR3 DNA: TGCGCCAGCAGCTTGTGGCAGGGGGTCTACGAGCAGTACTTC.

The chain has TRBV7-9 and TRBJ2-3; no clear D gene. The closer fit of TRBJ1-5 to the DNA end suggests the J call may be wrong. From germline, CDR1 is SEHNR and CDR2 FQNEAQ (reference sequence). The CDR3 has 15 amino acids. Here the CDR3 DNA reads TGTGCCAGCAGCTTAAGCCCTCTGATAACAGATACGCAGCATTTT. The encoded protein is CASSLSPLITDTQHF.

The chain is built from TRBV6-1 and TRBJ2-2, with D possibly matching TRBD1 (5 bases). Germline CDR1 MNHNS, CDR2 SASEGT. The CDR3 spans 15 residues. V lost 8 bases to trimming and J lost 6 bases, with 19 bases between them. The CDR3 DNA follows: TGTGCCAGCTCTTACAACCCCCAGGGTTCCGGGGAGCTGTTTTTT. Protein sequence: CASSYNPQGSGELFF.

The CDR3 nucleotides read TGTGCCAGCAGCTTATTCACAGGGGGCAATGAGCAGTTCTTC. Protein product: CASSLFTGGNEQFF. This chain uses TRBV7-9 with TRBJ2-1; TRBD1 aligns across 8 bases. Trimming cost V 2 bases and J 6 bases; bases outside gene matches: 3. The CDR3 is 14 residues long. CDR1 is SEHNR and CDR2 is FQNEAQ in the germline V gene (reference sequence). Filled out from reference TRBV7-9 and TRBJ2-1, the complete variable domain reads DTGVSQNPRHKITKRGQNVTFRCDPISEHNRLYWYRQTLGQGPEFLTYFQNEAQLEKSRLLSDRFSAERPKGSFSTLEIQRTEQGDSAMYLCASSLFTGGNEQFFGPGTRLTVL.

There are a few counts of this clonotype. CDR3 bases: TGTGCCAGCAGTGGCCTTCCCGTGAGAGATAATTCACCCCTCCACTTT. Encoded protein: CASSGLPVRDNSPLHF. The chain joins TRBV6-1 to TRBJ1-6, with unresolved D. The CDR3 length is 16 residues. CDR1 and CDR2 (germline): MNHNS, SASEGT. Trimming pared 4 bases from V and 5 bases from J, leaving 15 bases between.

Many counts were recorded for this clonotype. The DNA of the CDR3 is TGTGCCAGCAGCTCCCCCAGGAGCTCCTACAATGAGCAGTTCTTC. It yields the protein CASSSPRSSYNEQFF. The V gene is TRBV13, the J gene TRBJ2-1; D remains ambiguous. This CDR3 contains 15 residues. CDR1 is PRHDT, CDR2 FYEKMQ, per germline (reference sequence). The V gene lost 4 bases and the J gene lost 0 bases, with 10 bases spanning the gap.

The genes are TRBV3-1 and TRBJ2-2, with 9 bases lining up with TRBD1. The junction had 6 bases not matched to a gene; V was cut back by 3 bases and J by 1 base. The CDR3 extends over 17 amino acids. Germline CDR1 LGHDT, CDR2 YNNKEL (reference sequence). CDR3 sequence (DNA): TGTGCCAGCAGCCACAACCGACAGGGGGTGAACACCGGGGAGCTGTTTTTT. This encodes CASSHNRQGVNTGELFF.

The genes are TRBV24-1 and TRBJ2-2; D tentatively fits TRBD1 or TRBD2 (6 bases each). Germline V CDR1 and CDR2: KGHDR, SFDVKD. The CDR3 is 15 residues long. The V and J ends lost 4 bases and 4 bases respectively, with 12 bases between them. CDR3 sequence: CATSEGGGITGELFF. DNA of the CDR3: TGTGCCACCAGTGAGGGGGGCGGAATCACCGGGGAGCTGTTTTTT.

V gene TRBV4-2 combines with J gene TRBJ2-7, with D perhaps TRBD2 (6 bases). Trimming pared 0 bases from V and 7 bases from J, leaving 22 bases between. CDR3 size: 17 residues. Looked up from germline, CDR1 is LGHNA and CDR2 is YNFKEQ. CDR3 sequence reads: CASSQEQSSGSRGEQYF. The CDR3 coding sequence is TGTGCCAGCAGCCAAGAGCAATCCAGCGGGTCCAGAGGGGAGCAGTACTTC.

V gene TRBV30 combines with J gene TRBJ1-3; D is ambiguous. Germline loops: CDR1 GTSNPN, CDR2 SVGIG (reference sequence). The CDR3 runs to 15 residues. The V end lost 2 bases, the J end lost 6 bases, and 17 bases lay between the germline ends. The CDR3 DNA sequence: TGTGCCTGGAGTTCGTGGGGAGGTATGGAAAACACCATATATTTT. Its translation: CAWSSWGGMENTIYF.

The V and J genes are TRBV5-1 and TRBJ2-5, with D unclear. The CDR3 has 12 residues. The germline CDR1 and CDR2 sequences are SGHRS and YFSETQ. Trimming left V 0 bases short and J 4 bases short, with 4 bases between. CDR3 amino acids: CASSLDSETQYF. In nucleotides, the CDR3 is TGCGCCAGCAGCTTGGATTCAGAGACCCAGTACTTC.

There are a few counts of this clonotype. The rearrangement joins TRBV19 to TRBJ2-1; 13 bases align to TRBD2. J was trimmed by 8 bases and V by 6 bases; bases with no gene match: 10. The CDR3 has 16 residues. The germline CDR1 and CDR2 sequences are LNHDA and SQIVND (reference sequence). The CDR3 bases are TGTGCCAGTAGCATAAAGGGACTAGCGGGGATCTATGAGCAGTTCTTC. Translating gives CASSIKGLAGIYEQFF. The full variable domain, its missing parts supplied by reference TRBV19 and TRBJ2-1, is DGGITQSPKYLFRKEGQNVTLSCEQNLNHDAMYWYRQDPGQGLRLIYYSQIVNDFQKGDIAEGYSVSREKKESFPLTVTSAQKNPTAFYLCASSIKGLAGIYEQFFGPGTRLTVL.

This clonotype was observed a handful of times. The chain combines TRBV5-1 with TRBJ1-3; 7 bases fit TRBD1. V shed 3 bases, J shed 0 bases, and the junction held 6 bases outside the gene matches. CDR3 length equals 16 residues. Germline values: CDR1 SGHRS, CDR2 YFSETQ. The CDR3 sequence is CASSSRGTASGNTIYF. The CDR3 nucleotides read TGCGCCAGCAGCTCCCGCGGGACAGCCTCTGGAAACACCATATATTTT.

The J gene is TRBJ2-7, the V gene TRBV7-9; no clear D gene. Looked up from germline, CDR1 is SEHNR and CDR2 is FQNEAQ (reference sequence). V lost 4 bases, J lost 0 bases, and 13 bases lay in between. This CDR3 contains 15 residues. The DNA of the CDR3 is TGTGCCAGCAGCTCCCAGTTCGGCAGCTCCTACGAGCAGTACTTC. Its protein is CASSSQFGSSYEQYF.

This clonotype turned up a few times. The chain has TRBV28 and TRBJ2-6; the match to TRBD1 covers 8 bases. V shed 8 bases, J shed 4 bases, and the junction held 10 bases outside the gene matches. Per the germline V gene, CDR1 is MDHEN and CDR2 is SYDVKM. There are 16 residues in the CDR3. CDR3 region: CASGTGSPGGANVLTF. In DNA form, the CDR3 reads TGTGCCAGCGGGACAGGTTCCCCGGGCGGGGCCAACGTCCTGACTTTC.

This clonotype appeared a few times. The chain is built from TRBV5-1 and TRBJ2-1, with 10 bases identical to TRBD2. Germline loops: CDR1 SGHRS, CDR2 YFSETQ. The CDR3 contains 15 residues. The V segment lost 4 bases and the J segment 4 bases; nucleotides outside the gene matches: 5. As DNA, the CDR3 is TGCGCCAGCAGCCAAACTAGCGGGATTTACAATGAGCAGTTCTTC. Protein sequence: CASSQTSGIYNEQFF.

The gene calls are TRBV30 and TRBJ2-7; tentative D call: TRBD2 (5 bases). In germline, CDR1 is GTSNPN, CDR2 SVGIG (reference sequence). The CDR3 length is 12 residues. V lost 2 bases and J 7 bases, leaving 12 bases between the germline ends. The CDR3 coding sequence is TGTGCCTGGAGTTTGGCCCCGGGAGAGCAGTACTTC. Translated: CAWSLAPGEQYF.

J is TRBJ1-4 and V is TRBV11-2; 7 positions match TRBD1. The CDR3 loop spans 17 amino acids. J gave up 5 bases and V 5 bases, and 14 bases lay outside the gene matches. Germline V lookup: CDR1 SGHAT, CDR2 FQNNGV. Written as DNA, the CDR3 is TGTGCCAGCAGCCCAGGGACAGCCTCAGGGGGGAATGAAAAACTGTTTTTT. Residues: CASSPGTASGGNEKLFF. Full variable domain (missing parts from reference TRBV11-2 and TRBJ1-4): EAGVAQSPRYKIIEKRQSVAFWCNPISGHATLYWYQQILGQGPKLLIQFQNNGVVDDSQLPKDRFSAERLKGVDSTLKIQPAKLEDSAVYLCASSPGTASGGNEKLFFGSGTQLSVL.

CDR3: CASTSGRGHNEQFF. CDR3 coding DNA: TGTGCCAGCACTAGCGGGAGAGGGCACAATGAGCAGTTCTTC. This rearrangement joins TRBV7-9 to TRBJ2-1, with TRBD2 matching 10 bases. The V gene's germline CDR1 is SEHNR and CDR2 FQNEAQ (reference sequence). The length of the CDR3 is 14 residues. V lost 7 bases and J lost 5; bases outside the gene matches: 5.

This clonotype was recorded at least ten times. The J gene is TRBJ2-5, the V gene TRBV7-2, with 10 bases fitting TRBD2. Germline loops: CDR1 SGHTA, CDR2 FQGNSA. CDR3 length: 15 residues. Losses at the gene ends were 1 base for V and 2 bases for J; bases not matched to a gene: 1. CDR3 nucleotide sequence: TGTGCCAGCAGCTTAGATAGCGGGAGGCAAGAGACCCAGTACTTC. Translating gives CASSLDSGRQETQYF.

This chain connects TRBV6-2 or TRBV6-3 to TRBJ2-1, with a possible D match to TRBD2 (6 bases). CDR1 is MNHEY and CDR2 is SVGEGT in the germline V gene. This CDR3 is built from 13 residues. V shed 5 bases and J shed 9 bases, with 14 bases lying between them. The chain's CDR3 is CASSIADIGEQFF. The CDR3 nucleotides read TGTGCCAGCAGTATAGCGGACATTGGTGAGCAGTTCTTC.

This clonotype was detected only a few times. CDR3 DNA sequence: TGTGCCAGCAGCTTAGAAGGTCGCAGGCAAGCTAACTATGGCTACACCTTC. As protein: CASSLEGRRQANYGYTF. The rearrangement uses TRBV5-6 and TRBJ1-2; no clear D gene. The CDR3 spans 17 residues. Germline CDR1 and CDR2: SGHDT and YYEEEE. Trimming cost V 2 bases and J 0 bases, with 17 bases left between them.

The sample holds a few counts of this clonotype. The V gene is TRBV4-2, the J gene TRBJ2-1; D perhaps matches TRBD2 (6 bases). V lost 0 bases and J 9 bases, leaving 21 bases between the germline ends. The CDR3 has 17 amino acids. Germline-derived CDR1 and CDR2 are LGHNA and YNFKEQ. CDR3 sequence reads: CASSQDPGGRGDREQFF. In DNA, the CDR3 is TGTGCCAGCAGCCAAGATCCCGGAGGGAGAGGGGACCGTGAGCAGTTCTTC.

A remark on this clonotype: Being one base from a much bigger clone, this may be a read error. The V gene is TRBV3-1, the J gene TRBJ2-1; D perhaps matches TRBD1 (5 bases). The germline V and J ends were trimmed by 6 bases and 8 bases, with 14 bases remaining between them. The CDR3 is 13 residues long. Germline V gene data show CDR1 as LGHDT and CDR2 as YNNKEL (reference sequence). The CDR3 sequence: CASRQGQRDEQFF. CDR3 coding DNA: TGTGCCAGCAGGCAGGGCCAACGGGATGAGCAGTTCTTC.

This clonotype was seen at least ten times. The CDR3 DNA sequence: TGTGCCTGGAGTGTGATGGGGGATACGCAGTATTTT. Encoded protein: CAWSVMGDTQYF. The chain employs TRBV30 and TRBJ2-3; D is unclear. The CDR3 has 12 residues. Germline V lookup: CDR1 GTSNPN, CDR2 SVGIG (reference sequence). V lost 0 bases and J lost 6, with 7 bases in between.

This rearrangement joins TRBV5-1 to TRBJ1-2, with D perhaps matching TRBD1 (6 bases). The CDR3 length is 17 residues. Deletions cut 0 bases from V and 3 bases from J, with 18 bases between. Germline V gene lookup returns CDR1 SGHRS and CDR2 YFSETQ. CDR3 amino acids: CASSLGRAGVFYYGYTF. CDR3 DNA: TGCGCCAGCAGCTTGGGAAGGGCAGGGGTTTTCTACTATGGCTACACCTTC.

V is TRBV10-3 and J is TRBJ1-6; a possible D gene is TRBD1 (6 bases). The length of the CDR3 is 13 residues. Germline lookup yields CDR1 ENHRY and CDR2 SYGVKD. Trimming stripped 5 bases from V and 9 bases from J, with 11 bases between. The CDR3 DNA reads as TGTGCCATCAGTTTGACAGGAGGTTCACCCCTCCACTTT. It is translated as CAISLTGGSPLHF.

The CDR3 sequence: CASSLVSVGVSTYEQYF. CDR3 coding DNA: TGTGCCAGCAGCTTAGTGAGTGTAGGCGTGAGCACCTACGAGCAGTACTTC. This chain uses TRBV7-8 with TRBJ2-7, with D hard to call. The V gene's germline CDR1 is SGHVS and CDR2 FQNEAQ. The CDR3 is 17 amino acids. The V and J ends lost 1 base and 2 bases respectively, with 18 bases between them. Using reference TRBV7-8 and TRBJ2-7 for the parts outside the CDR3, the full variable domain is GAGVSQSPRYKVAKRGQDVALRCDPISGHVSLFWYQQALGQGPEFLTYFQNEAQLDKSGLPSDRFFAERPEGSVSTLKIQRTQQEDSAVYLCASSLVSVGVSTYEQYFGPGTRLTVT.

This clonotype has a handful of counts. This chain joins TRBV20-1 and TRBJ2-3; 8 nucleotides agree with TRBD2. The germline gives CDR1 DFQATT, CDR2 SNEGSKA (reference sequence). The CDR3 contains 16 residues. V shed 6 bases, J shed 0 bases, and the junction held 11 bases outside the gene matches. CDR3 protein: CSATLSSGPSTDTQYF. CDR3 DNA sequence: TGCAGTGCGACCCTCTCTAGCGGGCCGAGCACAGATACGCAGTATTTT.

The CDR3 DNA is TGCAGTGCTAGGGACCCAAAACTTTCTAATGAAAAACTGTTTTTT. Its protein product is CSARDPKLSNEKLFF. The V and J genes are TRBV20-1 and TRBJ1-4, with unresolved D. This CDR3 spans 15 amino acids. Trimming left V 3 bases short and J 3 bases short, with 14 bases between. Per the germline V gene, CDR1 is DFQATT and CDR2 is SNEGSKA (reference sequence).